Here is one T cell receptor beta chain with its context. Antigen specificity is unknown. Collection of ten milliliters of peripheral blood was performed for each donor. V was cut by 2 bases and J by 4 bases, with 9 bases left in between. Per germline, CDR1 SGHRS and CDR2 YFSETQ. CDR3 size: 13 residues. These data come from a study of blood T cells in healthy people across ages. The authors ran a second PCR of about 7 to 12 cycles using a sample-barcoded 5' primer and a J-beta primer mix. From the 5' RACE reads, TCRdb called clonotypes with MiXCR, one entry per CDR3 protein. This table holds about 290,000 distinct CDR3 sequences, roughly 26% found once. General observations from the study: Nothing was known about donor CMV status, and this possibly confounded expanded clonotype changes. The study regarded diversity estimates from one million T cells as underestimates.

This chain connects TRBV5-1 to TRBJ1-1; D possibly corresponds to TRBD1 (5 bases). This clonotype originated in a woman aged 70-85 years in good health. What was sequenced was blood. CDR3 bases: TGCGCCAGCAGCTTTGACAGACTCACTGAAGCTTTCTTT. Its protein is CASSFDRLTEAFF.